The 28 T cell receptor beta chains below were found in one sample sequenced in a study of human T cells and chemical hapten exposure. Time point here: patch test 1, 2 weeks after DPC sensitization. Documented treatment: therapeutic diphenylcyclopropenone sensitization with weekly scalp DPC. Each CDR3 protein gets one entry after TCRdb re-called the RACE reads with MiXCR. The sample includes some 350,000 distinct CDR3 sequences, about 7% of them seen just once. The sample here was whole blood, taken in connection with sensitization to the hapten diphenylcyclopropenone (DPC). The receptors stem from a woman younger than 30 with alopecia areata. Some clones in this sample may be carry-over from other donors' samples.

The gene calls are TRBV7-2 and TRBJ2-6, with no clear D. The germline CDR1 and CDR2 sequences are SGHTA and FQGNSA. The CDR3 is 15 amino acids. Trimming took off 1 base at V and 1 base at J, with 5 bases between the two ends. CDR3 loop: CASSLEFSGANVLTF. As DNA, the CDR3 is TGTGCCAGCAGCTTAGAGTTTTCTGGGGCCAACGTCCTGACTTTC.

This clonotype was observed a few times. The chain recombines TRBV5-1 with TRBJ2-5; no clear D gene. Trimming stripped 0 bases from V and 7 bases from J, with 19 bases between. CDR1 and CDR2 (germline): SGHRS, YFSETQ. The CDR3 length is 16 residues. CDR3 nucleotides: TGCGCCAGCAGCTTGGACCAGGCCACCCTAGAAGTGACCCAGTACTTC. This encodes CASSLDQATLEVTQYF.

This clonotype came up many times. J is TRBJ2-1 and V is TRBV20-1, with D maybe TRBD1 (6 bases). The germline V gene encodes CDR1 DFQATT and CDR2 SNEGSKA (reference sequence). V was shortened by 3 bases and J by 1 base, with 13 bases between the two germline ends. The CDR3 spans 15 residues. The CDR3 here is CSASTGHTSYNEQFF. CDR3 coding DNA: TGCAGTGCTAGTACAGGGCACACGTCCTACAATGAGCAGTTCTTC.

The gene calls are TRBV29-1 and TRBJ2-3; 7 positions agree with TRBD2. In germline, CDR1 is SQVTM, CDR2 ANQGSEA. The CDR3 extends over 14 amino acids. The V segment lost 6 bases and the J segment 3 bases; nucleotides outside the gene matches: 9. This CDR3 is CSVGRLAATDTQYF. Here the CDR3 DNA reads TGCAGCGTAGGCAGGCTAGCGGCGACAGATACGCAGTATTTT.

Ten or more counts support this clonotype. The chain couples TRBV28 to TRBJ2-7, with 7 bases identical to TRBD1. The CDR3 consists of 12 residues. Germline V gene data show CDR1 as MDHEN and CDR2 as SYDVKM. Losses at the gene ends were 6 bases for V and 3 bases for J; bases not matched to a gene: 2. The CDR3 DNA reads TGTGCCAGCAGCCACAGGGGCTACGAGCAGTACTTC. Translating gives CASSHRGYEQYF.

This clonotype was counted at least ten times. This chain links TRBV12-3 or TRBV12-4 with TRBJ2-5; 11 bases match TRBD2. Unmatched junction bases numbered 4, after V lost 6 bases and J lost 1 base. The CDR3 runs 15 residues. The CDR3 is CASRALAGVQETQYF. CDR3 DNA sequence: TGTGCCAGCAGAGCACTAGCGGGGGTCCAAGAGACCCAGTACTTC.

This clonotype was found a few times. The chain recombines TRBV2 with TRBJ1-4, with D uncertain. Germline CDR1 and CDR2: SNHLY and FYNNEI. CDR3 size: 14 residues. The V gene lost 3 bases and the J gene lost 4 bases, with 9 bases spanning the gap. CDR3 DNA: TGTGCCAGCAGTGAGGGAAGCTATAATGAAAAACTGTTTTTT. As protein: CASSEGSYNEKLFF.

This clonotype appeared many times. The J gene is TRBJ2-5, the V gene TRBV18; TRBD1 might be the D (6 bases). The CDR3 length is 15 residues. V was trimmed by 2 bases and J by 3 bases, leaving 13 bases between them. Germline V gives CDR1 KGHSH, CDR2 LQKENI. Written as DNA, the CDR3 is TGTGCCAGCTCACCAGAGACAGGTAGTAAAGAGACCCAGTACTTC. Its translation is CASSPETGSKETQYF.

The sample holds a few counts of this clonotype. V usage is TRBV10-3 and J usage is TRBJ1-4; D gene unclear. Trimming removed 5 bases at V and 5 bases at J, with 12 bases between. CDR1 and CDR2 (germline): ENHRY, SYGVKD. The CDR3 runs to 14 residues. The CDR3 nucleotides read TGTGCCATCAGTCGGTCCCCCGAAAATGAAAAACTGTTTTTT. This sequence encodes CAISRSPENEKLFF.

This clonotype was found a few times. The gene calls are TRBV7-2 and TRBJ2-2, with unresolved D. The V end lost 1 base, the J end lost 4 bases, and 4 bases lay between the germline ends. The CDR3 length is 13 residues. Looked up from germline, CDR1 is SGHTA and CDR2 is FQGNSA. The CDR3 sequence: CASSLVRTGELFF. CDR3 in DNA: TGTGCCAGCAGCTTAGTTCGCACCGGGGAGCTGTTTTTT. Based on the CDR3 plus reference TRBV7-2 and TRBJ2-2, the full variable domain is GAGVSQSPSNKVTEKGKDVELRCDPISGHTALYWYRQSLGQGLEFLIYFQGNSAPDKSGLPSDRFSAERTGGSVSTLTIQRTQQEDSAVYLCASSLVRTGELFFGEGSRLTVL.

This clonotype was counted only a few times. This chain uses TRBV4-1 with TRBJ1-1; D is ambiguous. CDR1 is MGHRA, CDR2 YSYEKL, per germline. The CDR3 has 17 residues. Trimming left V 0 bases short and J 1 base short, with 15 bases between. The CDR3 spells CASSQDVHVAGNTEAFF. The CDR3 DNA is TGCGCCAGCAGCCAAGATGTCCACGTTGCGGGGAACACTGAAGCTTTCTTT.

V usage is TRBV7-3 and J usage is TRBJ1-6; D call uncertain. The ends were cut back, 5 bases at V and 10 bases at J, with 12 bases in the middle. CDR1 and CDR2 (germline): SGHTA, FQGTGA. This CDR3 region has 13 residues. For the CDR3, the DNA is TGTGCCAGCAGCGCTGGCGTCCGGTCACCCCTCCACTTT. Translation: CASSAGVRSPLHF.

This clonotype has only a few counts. CDR3 in DNA: TGTGCCAGCAGCCGACAGGGGATGGGGGACTATGGCTACACCTTC. It translates to CASSRQGMGDYGYTF. The rearrangement joins TRBV7-2 to TRBJ1-2, with 8 bases lining up with TRBD1. Germline assignment: CDR1 SGHTA and CDR2 FQGNSA. The CDR3 extends over 15 amino acids. Trimming removed 5 bases from V and 3 bases from J; junction bases left unmatched: 8.

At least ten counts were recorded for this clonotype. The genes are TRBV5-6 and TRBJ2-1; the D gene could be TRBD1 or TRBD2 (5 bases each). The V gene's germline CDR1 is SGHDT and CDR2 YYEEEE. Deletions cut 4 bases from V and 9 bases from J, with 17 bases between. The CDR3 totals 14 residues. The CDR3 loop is CASSPWDRRGEQFF. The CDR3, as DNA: TGTGCCAGCAGCCCCTGGGACCGCCGGGGTGAGCAGTTCTTC.

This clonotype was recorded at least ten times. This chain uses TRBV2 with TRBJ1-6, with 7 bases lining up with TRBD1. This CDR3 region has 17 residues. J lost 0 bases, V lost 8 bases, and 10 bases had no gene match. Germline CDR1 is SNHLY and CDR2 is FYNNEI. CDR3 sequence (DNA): TGTGCCAGCTGGGGACAGCTAAGACGCTCCTATAATTCACCCCTCCACTTT. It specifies CASWGQLRRSYNSPLHF.

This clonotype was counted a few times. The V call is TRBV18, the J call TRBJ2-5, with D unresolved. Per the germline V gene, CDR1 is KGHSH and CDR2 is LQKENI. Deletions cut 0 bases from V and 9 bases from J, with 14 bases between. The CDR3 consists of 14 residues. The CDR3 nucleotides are TGTGCCAGCTCACCACCGATTGAATTTTGGGCCCAGTACTTC. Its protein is CASSPPIEFWAQYF.

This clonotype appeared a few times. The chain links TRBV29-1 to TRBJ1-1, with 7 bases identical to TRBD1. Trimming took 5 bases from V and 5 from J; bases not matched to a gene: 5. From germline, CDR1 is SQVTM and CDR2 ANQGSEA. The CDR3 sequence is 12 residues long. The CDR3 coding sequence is TGCAGCGTTCTGGGACAGCTGACTGAAGCTTTCTTT. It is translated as CSVLGQLTEAFF.

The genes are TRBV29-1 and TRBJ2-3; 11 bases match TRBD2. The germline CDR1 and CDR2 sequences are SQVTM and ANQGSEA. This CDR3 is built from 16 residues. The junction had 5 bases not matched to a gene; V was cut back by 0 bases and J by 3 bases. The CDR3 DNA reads TGCAGCGTTGAAGATCATATAGCGGGGGGGACAGATACGCAGTATTTT. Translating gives CSVEDHIAGGTDTQYF.

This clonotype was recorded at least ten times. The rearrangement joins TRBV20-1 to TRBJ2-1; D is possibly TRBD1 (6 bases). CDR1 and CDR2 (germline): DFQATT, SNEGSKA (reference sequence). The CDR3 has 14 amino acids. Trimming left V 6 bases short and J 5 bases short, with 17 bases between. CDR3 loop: CSAFPGQGNNEQFF. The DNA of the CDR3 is TGCAGTGCCTTCCCGGGACAAGGCAACAATGAGCAGTTCTTC.

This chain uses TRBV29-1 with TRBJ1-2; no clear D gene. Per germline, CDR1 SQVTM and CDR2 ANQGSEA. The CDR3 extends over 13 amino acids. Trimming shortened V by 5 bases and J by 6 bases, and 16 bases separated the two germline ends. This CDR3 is CSVLTPDDDGYTF. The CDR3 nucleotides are TGCAGCGTTTTGACCCCGGATGATGATGGCTACACCTTC.

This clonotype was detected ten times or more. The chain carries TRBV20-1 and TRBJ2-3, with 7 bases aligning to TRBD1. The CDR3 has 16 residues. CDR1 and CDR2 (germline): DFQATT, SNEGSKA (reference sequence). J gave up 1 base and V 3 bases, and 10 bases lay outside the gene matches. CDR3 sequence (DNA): TGCAGTGCTAGTCGTGCCAGGGGGTTTGGCACAGATACGCAGTATTTT. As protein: CSASRARGFGTDTQYF.

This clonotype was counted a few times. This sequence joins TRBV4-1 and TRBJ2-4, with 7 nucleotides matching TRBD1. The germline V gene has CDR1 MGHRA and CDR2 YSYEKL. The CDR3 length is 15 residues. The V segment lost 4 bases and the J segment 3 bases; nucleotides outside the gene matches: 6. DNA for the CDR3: TGCGCCAGCAGCCCCACACAGGGGTACAAAAACATTCAGTACTTC. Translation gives CASSPTQGYKNIQYF.

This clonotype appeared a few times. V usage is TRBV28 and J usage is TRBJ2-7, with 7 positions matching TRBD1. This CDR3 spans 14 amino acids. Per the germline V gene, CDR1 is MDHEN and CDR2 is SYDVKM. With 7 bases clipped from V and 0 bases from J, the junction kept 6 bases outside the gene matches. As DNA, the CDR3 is TGTGCCAGCATCCGTGGGACAGACTCCTACGAGCAGTACTTC. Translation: CASIRGTDSYEQYF.

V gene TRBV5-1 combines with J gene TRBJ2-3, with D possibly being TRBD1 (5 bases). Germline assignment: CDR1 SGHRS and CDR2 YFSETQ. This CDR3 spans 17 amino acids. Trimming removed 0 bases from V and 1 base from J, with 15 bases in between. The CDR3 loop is CASSLADMRFRTDTQYF. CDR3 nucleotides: TGCGCCAGCAGCTTGGCGGACATGCGATTCCGCACAGATACGCAGTATTTT.

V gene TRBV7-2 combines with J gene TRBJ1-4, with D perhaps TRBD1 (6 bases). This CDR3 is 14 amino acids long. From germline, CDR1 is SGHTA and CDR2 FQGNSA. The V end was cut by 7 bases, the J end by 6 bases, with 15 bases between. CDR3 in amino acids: CASTMKGGDEKLFF. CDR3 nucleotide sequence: TGTGCCAGCACAATGAAAGGGGGAGATGAAAAACTGTTTTTT.

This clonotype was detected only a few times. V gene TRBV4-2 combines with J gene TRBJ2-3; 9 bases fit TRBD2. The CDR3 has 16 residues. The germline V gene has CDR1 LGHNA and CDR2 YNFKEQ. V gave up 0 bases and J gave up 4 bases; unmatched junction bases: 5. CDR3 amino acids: CASSQEVGGGADTQYF. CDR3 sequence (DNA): TGTGCCAGCAGCCAAGAGGTCGGCGGGGGGGCAGATACGCAGTATTTT.

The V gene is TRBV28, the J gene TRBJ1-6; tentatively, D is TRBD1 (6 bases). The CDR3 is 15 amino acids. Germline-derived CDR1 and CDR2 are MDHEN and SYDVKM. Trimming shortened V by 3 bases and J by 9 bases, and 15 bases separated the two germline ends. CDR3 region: CASSFRGSGTSPLHF. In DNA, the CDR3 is TGTGCCAGCAGTTTCAGGGGATCTGGAACTTCACCCCTCCACTTT.

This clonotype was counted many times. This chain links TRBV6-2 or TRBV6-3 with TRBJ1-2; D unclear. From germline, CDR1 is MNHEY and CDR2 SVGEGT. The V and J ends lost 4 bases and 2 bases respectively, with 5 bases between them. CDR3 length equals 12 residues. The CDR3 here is CASSLRNYGYTF. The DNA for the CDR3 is TGTGCCAGCAGTTTACGGAACTATGGCTACACCTTC.